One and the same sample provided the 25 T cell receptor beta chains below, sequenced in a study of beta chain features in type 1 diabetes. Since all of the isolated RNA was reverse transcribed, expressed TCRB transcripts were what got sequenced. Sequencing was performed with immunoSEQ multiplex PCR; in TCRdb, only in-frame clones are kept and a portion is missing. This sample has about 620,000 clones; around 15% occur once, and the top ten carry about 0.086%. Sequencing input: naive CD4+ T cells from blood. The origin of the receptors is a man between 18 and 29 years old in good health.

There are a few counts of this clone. Here the CDR3 reads CASSVVRADGELFF. CDR3 DNA: TGTGCCAGCAGCGTAGTACGGGCGGACGGGGAGCTGTTTTTT. The rearrangement links TRBV9 to TRBJ2-2; D is ambiguous. The CDR3 loop spans 14 amino acids. Germline V gene sequence: CDR1 SGDLS, CDR2 YYNGEE. V lost 0 bases to trimming and J lost 7 bases, with 10 bases between them.

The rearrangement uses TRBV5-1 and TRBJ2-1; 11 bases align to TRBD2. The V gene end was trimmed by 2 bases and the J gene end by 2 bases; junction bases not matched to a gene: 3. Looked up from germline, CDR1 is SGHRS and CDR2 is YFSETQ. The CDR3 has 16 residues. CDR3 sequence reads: CASSLLAGVPYNEQFF. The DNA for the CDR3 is TGCGCCAGCAGCTTACTAGCGGGAGTACCCTACAATGAGCAGTTCTTC.

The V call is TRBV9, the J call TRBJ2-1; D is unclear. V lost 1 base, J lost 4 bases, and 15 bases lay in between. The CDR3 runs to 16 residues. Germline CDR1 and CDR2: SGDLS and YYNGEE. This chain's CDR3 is CASSVIEVSPYNEQFF. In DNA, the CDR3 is TGTGCCAGCAGCGTAATCGAAGTCTCTCCTTACAATGAGCAGTTCTTC.

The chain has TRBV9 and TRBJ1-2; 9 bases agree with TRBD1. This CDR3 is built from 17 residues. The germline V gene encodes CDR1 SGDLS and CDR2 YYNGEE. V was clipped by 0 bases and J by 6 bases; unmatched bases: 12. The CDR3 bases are TGTGCCAGCAGCGTAGAGTACAGGGGGCGACGCCATGATGGCTACACCTTC. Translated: CASSVEYRGRRHDGYTF.

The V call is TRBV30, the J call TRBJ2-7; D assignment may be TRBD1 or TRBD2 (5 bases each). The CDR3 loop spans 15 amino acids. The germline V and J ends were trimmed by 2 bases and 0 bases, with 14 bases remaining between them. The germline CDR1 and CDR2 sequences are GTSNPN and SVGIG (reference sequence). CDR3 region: CAWSQGHLASYEQYF. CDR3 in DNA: TGTGCCTGGAGTCAAGGACATCTAGCCTCCTACGAGCAGTACTTC.

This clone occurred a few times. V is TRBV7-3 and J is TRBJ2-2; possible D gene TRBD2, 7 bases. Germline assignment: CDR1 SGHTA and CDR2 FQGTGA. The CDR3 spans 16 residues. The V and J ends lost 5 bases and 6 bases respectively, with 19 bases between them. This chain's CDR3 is CASSPPWGGAAGELFF. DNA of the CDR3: TGTGCCAGCAGCCCCCCGTGGGGGGGGGCTGCCGGGGAGCTGTTTTTT.

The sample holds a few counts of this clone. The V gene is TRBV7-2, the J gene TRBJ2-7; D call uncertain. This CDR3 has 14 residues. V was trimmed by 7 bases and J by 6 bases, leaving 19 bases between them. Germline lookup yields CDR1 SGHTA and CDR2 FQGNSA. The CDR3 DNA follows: TGTGCCAGCACTCCCCCGGCTCGTCCCCTCGAGCAGTACTTC. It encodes CASTPPARPLEQYF.

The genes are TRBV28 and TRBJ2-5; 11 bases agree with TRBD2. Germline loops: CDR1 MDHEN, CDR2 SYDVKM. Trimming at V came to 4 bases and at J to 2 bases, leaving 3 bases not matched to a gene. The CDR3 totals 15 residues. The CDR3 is CASSSASGGQETQYF. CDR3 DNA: TGTGCCAGCAGTTCGGCTAGCGGGGGGCAAGAGACCCAGTACTTC.

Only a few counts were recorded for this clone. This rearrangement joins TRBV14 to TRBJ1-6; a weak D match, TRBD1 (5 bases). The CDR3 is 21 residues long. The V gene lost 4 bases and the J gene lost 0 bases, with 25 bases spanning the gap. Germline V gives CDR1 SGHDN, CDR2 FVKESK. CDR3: CASSPVRDRGLLSSYNSPLHF. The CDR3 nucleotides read TGTGCCAGCAGCCCCGTTCGGGACCGGGGCCTTTTAAGCTCCTATAATTCACCCCTCCACTTT.

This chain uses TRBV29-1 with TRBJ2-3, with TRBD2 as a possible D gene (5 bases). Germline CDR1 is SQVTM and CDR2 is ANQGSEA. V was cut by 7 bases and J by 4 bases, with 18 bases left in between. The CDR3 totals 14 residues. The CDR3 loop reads CSGGLSSRPDTQYF. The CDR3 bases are TGCAGCGGAGGACTTAGTTCTCGACCAGATACGCAGTATTTT.

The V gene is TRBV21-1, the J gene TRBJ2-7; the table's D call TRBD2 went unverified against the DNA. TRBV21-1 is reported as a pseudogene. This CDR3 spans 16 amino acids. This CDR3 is CASSKGEGPRPYEQYF. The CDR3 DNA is TGTGCCAGCAGCAAAGGGGAGGGGCCGAGGCCCTACGAGCAGTACTTC.

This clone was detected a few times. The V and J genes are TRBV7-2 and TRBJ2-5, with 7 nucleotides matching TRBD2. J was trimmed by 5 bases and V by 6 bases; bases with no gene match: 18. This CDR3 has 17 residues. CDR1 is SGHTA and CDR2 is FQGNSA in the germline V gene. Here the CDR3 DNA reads TGTGCCAGCAGAAGGGTGGGAGGGCTATTCGGAGGGGAGACCCAGTACTTC. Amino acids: CASRRVGGLFGGETQYF.

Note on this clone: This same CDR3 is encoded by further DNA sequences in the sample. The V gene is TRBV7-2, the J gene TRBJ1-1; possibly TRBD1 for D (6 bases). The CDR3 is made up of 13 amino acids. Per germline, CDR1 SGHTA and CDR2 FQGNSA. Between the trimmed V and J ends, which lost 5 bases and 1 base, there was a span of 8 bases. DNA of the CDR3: TGTGCCAGCAGCCTGACAGGGAACACTGAAGCTTTCTTT. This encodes CASSLTGNTEAFF.

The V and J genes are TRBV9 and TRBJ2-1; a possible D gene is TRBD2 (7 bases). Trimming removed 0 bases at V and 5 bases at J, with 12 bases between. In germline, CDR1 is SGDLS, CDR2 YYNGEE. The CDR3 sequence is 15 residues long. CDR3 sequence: CASSVDWGGHNEQFF. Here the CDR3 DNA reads TGTGCCAGCAGCGTAGATTGGGGGGGCCACAATGAGCAGTTCTTC.

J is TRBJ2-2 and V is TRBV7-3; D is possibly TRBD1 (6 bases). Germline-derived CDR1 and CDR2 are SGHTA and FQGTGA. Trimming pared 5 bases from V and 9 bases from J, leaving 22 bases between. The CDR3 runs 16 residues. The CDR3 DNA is TGTGCCAGCAGCCCTGAGAGCAGGGGTTTGACGAGGGAGCTGTTTTTT. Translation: CASSPESRGLTRELFF. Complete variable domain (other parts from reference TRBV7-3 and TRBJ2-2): GAGVSQTPSNKVTEKGKYVELRCDPISGHTALYWYRQSLGQGPEFLIYFQGTGAADDSGLPNDRFFAVRPEGSVSTLKIQRTERGDSAVYLCASSPESRGLTRELFFGEGSRLTVL.

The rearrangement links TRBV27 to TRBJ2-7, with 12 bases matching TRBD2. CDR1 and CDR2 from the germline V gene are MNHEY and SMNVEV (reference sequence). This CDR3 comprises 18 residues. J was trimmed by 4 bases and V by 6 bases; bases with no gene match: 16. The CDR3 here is CASSPMASGRARSYEQYF. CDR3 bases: TGTGCCAGCAGCCCTATGGCTAGCGGGAGGGCCCGCTCATACGAGCAGTACTTC.

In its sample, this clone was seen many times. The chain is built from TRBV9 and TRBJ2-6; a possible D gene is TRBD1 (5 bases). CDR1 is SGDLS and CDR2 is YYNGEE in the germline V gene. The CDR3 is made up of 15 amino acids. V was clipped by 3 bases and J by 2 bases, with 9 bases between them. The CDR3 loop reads CASSAKGTGANVLTF. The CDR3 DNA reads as TGTGCCAGCAGCGCTAAGGGGACTGGGGCCAACGTCCTGACTTTC.

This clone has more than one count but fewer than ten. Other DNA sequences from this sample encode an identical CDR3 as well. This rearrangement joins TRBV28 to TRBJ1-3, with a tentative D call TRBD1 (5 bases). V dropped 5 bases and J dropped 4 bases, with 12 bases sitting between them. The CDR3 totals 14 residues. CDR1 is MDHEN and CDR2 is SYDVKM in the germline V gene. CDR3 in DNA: TGTGCCAGCAGTACCCGGGGGTCCGGAAACACCATATATTTT. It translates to CASSTRGSGNTIYF.

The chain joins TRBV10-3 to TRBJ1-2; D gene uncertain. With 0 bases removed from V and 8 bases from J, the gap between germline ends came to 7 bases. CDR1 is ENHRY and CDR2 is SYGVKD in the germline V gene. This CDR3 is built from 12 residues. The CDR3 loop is CAISESMRGYTF. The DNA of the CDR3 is TGTGCCATCAGTGAGTCCATGAGGGGCTACACCTTC.

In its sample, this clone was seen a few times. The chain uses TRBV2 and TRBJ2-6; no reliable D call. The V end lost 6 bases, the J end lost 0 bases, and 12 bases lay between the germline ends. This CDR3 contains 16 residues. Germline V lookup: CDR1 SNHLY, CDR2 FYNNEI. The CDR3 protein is CASRKLRDSGANVLTF. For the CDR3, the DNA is TGTGCCAGCAGGAAACTTAGAGACTCTGGGGCCAACGTCCTGACTTTC.

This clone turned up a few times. The CDR3 is CASSLSDRAYEQYF. CDR3 in DNA: TGTGCCAGCAGCCTCTCGGACAGGGCGTACGAGCAGTACTTC. The J gene is TRBJ2-7, the V gene TRBV7-9; the match to TRBD1 covers 8 bases. This CDR3 is built from 14 residues. With 5 bases clipped from V and 4 bases from J, the junction kept 7 bases outside the gene matches. Looked up from germline, CDR1 is SEHNR and CDR2 is FQNEAQ (reference sequence).

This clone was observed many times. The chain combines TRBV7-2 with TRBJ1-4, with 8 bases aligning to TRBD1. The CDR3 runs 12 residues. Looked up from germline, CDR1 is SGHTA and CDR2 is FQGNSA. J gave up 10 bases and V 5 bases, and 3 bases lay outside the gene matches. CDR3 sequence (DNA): TGTGCCAGCAGCATCGACAGGGGAAAACTGTTTTTT. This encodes CASSIDRGKLFF. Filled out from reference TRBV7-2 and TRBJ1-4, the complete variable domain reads GAGVSQSPSNKVTEKGKDVELRCDPISGHTALYWYRQSLGQGLEFLIYFQGNSAPDKSGLPSDRFSAERTGGSVSTLTIQRTQQEDSAVYLCASSIDRGKLFFGSGTQLSVL.

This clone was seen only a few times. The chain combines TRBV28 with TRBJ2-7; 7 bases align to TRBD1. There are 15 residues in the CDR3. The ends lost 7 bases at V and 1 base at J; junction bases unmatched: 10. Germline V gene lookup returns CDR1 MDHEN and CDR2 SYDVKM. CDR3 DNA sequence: TGTGCCAGCAAGGGGGCCCTACGATTTTCCTACGAGCAGTACTTC. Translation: CASKGALRFSYEQYF.

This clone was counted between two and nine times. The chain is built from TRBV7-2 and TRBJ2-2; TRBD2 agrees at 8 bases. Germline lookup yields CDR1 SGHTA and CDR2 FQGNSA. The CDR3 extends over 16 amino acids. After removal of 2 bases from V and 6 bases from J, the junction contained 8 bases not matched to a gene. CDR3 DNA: TGTGCCAGCAGCTTAATCGGGAGGGCCCGCCCCGGGGAGCTGTTTTTT. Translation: CASSLIGRARPGELFF.

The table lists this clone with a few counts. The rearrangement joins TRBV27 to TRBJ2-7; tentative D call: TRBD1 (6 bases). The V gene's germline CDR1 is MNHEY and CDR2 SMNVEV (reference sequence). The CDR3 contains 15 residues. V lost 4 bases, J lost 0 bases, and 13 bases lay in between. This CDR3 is CASSSRDRNSYEQYF. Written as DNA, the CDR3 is TGTGCCAGCAGTTCCCGAGACAGGAACTCCTACGAGCAGTACTTC.